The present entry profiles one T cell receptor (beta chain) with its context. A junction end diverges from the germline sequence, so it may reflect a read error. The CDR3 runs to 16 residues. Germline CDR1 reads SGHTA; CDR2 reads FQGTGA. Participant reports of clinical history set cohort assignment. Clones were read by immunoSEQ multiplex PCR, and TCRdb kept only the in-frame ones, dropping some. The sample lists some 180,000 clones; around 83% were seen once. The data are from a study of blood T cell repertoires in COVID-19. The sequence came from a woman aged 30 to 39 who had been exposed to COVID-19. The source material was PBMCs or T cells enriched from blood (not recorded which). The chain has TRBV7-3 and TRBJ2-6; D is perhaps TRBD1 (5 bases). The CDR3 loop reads CASSPDGSSGANVLTF. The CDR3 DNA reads TGTGCCAGCAGCCCGGACGGAAGCTCTGGGGCTAACGTCCTGACTTTC.